This TCR beta chain appears in the sequencing data of a study of beta chain features in type 1 diabetes. Broader study findings: Compared to healthy donors, patients appeared to have naive, central memory and Treg TCRB repertoires that were more alike. Cells carrying high TCR expression could end up over-represented when cDNA is sequenced.

Isolated RNA was reverse transcribed in full, so expressed TCRB transcripts were sequenced. Repertoires were generated with immunoSEQ multiplex PCR, while TCRdb's copy carries only in-frame clones and drops some. The table records hundreds of thousands of clones, roughly 10% of them present only once. Heparinised blood was drawn once per donor, averaging about 100 mL. Populations obtained by sorting all exceeded 95% purity. In regard to this clone: Its antigen remains unknown. The junction differs from germline at one of its ends, possibly a read error.

CDR1 and CDR2 from the germline V gene are SSHAT and FNYEAQ (reference sequence). The CDR3 has 12 amino acids. This chain uses TRBV7-7 with TRBJ2-5; TRBD2 aligns across 8 bases. Sequenced: naive CD4+ T cells from blood. This TCR came from a woman under 30 in good health. As DNA, the CDR3 is TGTGCTAGCAGCGGGGGAGGAGAGACCCAGTACTTC. Amino acid sequence: CASSGGGETQYF. Filled out from reference TRBV7-7 and TRBJ2-5, the complete variable domain reads GAGVSQSPRYKVTKRGQDVTLRCDPISSHATLYWYQQALGQGPEFLTYFNYEAQPDKSGLPSDRFSAERPEGSISTLTIQRTEQRDSAMYRCASSGGGETQYFGPGTRLLVL.